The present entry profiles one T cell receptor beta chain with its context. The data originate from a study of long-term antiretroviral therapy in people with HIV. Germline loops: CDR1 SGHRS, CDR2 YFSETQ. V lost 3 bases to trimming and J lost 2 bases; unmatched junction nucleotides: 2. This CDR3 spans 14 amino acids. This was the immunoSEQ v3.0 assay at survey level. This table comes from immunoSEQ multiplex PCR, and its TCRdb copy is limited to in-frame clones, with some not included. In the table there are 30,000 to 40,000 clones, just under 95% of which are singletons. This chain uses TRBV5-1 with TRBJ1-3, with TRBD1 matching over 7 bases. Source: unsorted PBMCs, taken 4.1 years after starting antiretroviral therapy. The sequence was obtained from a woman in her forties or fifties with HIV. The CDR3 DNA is TGCGCCAGCAGCTCGACAGGGCCTGGAAACACCATATATTTT. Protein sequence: CASSSTGPGNTIYF. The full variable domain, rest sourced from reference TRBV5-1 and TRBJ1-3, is KAGVTQTPRYLIKTRGQQVTLSCSPISGHRSVSWYQQTPGQGLQFLFEYFSETQRNKGNFPGRFSGRQFSNSRSEMNVSTLELGDSALYLCASSSTGPGNTIYFGEGSWLTVV.